Listed here are 30 T cell receptor beta chains from one sample, sequenced in a study of T cells after yellow fever vaccination. MiXCR was run by TCRdb on the 5' RACE reads, yielding one entry per CDR3 protein. In the table there are around 60,000 distinct CDR3 sequences, approximately 5.7% of which are singletons. Sequencing was performed on PBMCs, either bulk or a sorted T-cell subset (CD4+, CD8+, memory, or dextramer-sorted; not recorded which), taken on the day of the yellow fever booster vaccination. The receptors derive from a man between 18 and 35 years old who received the YFV17D yellow fever vaccine.

V and J are TRBV24-1 and TRBJ2-5; weak D call: TRBD2 (6 bases). Between the trimmed V and J ends, which lost 1 base and 7 bases, there was a span of 6 bases. CDR1 and CDR2 (germline): KGHDR, SFDVKD. This CDR3 is 12 amino acids long. The CDR3 protein is CATSDFSGTQYF. The CDR3 DNA follows: TGTGCCACCAGTGATTTTAGCGGGACCCAGTACTTC.

This clonotype was recorded a few times. The chain links TRBV5-1 to TRBJ1-2, with D unresolved. V dropped 4 bases and J dropped 4 bases, with 14 bases sitting between them. The V gene's germline CDR1 is SGHRS and CDR2 YFSETQ. The CDR3 contains 14 residues. For the CDR3, the DNA is TGCGCCAGCAGCCCGGAGGCCGGGCGCTATGGCTACACCTTC. As protein: CASSPEAGRYGYTF.

This clonotype was counted a single time. This chain's CDR3 is CASSVGSRSPLHF. CDR3 DNA: TGTGCCAGCAGCGTGGGCAGCCGTTCACCCCTCCACTTT. This chain joins TRBV9 and TRBJ1-6, with D unresolved. Per germline, CDR1 SGDLS and CDR2 YYNGEE. V was shortened by 2 bases and J by 9 bases, with 9 bases between the two germline ends. The CDR3 is made up of 13 amino acids.

Ten or more counts support this clonotype. The CDR3 nucleotides read TGTGCCAGCAGCCGAGAGGGGGGACAAGAGACCCAGTACTTC. As protein: CASSREGGQETQYF. The chain has TRBV12-3 or TRBV12-4 and TRBJ2-5; D tentatively fits TRBD1 or TRBD2 (6 bases each). This CDR3 is built from 14 residues. V was trimmed by 6 bases and J by 2 bases, leaving 13 bases between them.

This clonotype was seen ten or more times. This rearrangement joins TRBV29-1 to TRBJ2-1, with 9 bases lining up with TRBD1. The trim removed 1 base at V and 6 bases at J, leaving 4 bases unmatched. The CDR3 is 14 residues long. Germline V gives CDR1 SQVTM, CDR2 ANQGSEA. DNA of the CDR3: TGCAGCGTTGAAGGCACAGGGGGCATCAATGAGCAGTTCTTC. Translating gives CSVEGTGGINEQFF.

This clonotype was found a few times. This sequence joins TRBV9 and TRBJ1-5; no firm D call. Trimming took off 0 bases at V and 4 bases at J, with 11 bases between the two ends. This CDR3 region has 15 residues. Germline V lookup: CDR1 SGDLS, CDR2 YYNGEE. Here the CDR3 reads CASSVAPTENQPQHF. CDR3 nucleotides: TGTGCCAGCAGCGTAGCCCCAACAGAAAATCAGCCCCAGCATTTT.

This clonotype was seen many times. The chain employs TRBV20-1 and TRBJ2-7; D is uncertain. The germline CDR1 and CDR2 sequences are DFQATT and SNEGSKA (reference sequence). This CDR3 has 11 residues. The V gene lost 5 bases and the J gene lost 4 bases, with 9 bases spanning the gap. The CDR3 DNA follows: TGCAGTGCTCTCACCCGATACGAGCAGTACGTC. This codes for CSALTRYEQYV.

This clonotype was picked up a small number of times. V usage is TRBV7-9 and J usage is TRBJ2-5; D perhaps matches TRBD1 (6 bases). The CDR3 is 12 residues long. V gave up 5 bases and J gave up 5 bases, with 9 bases separating them. Germline values: CDR1 SEHNR, CDR2 FQNEAQ (reference sequence). CDR3: CASSPQGETQYF. CDR3 nucleotides: TGTGCCAGCAGCCCCCAGGGGGAGACCCAGTACTTC.

In this sample, this clonotype turned up a few times. The chain has TRBV5-4 and TRBJ2-5; D is perhaps TRBD2 (6 bases). The CDR3 extends over 14 amino acids. V lost 6 bases to trimming and J lost 6 bases, with 18 bases between them. Germline assignment: CDR1 SGHNT and CDR2 YYREEE (reference sequence). The CDR3 bases are TGTGCCAGCAACCCCGCGGGGCCGGGGAAGACCCAGTACTTC. It specifies CASNPAGPGKTQYF.

This clonotype was seen many times. The J gene is TRBJ2-3, the V gene TRBV7-2; a possible D gene is TRBD1 (6 bases). Germline CDR1 reads SGHTA; CDR2 reads FQGNSA. V gave up 2 bases and J gave up 6 bases, with 18 bases separating them. The CDR3 extends over 16 amino acids. Here the CDR3 reads CASSLTKGHIEDTQYF. As DNA, the CDR3 is TGTGCCAGCAGCTTAACTAAGGGACACATAGAGGATACGCAGTATTTT.

The table lists this clonotype with many counts. The chain combines TRBV12-3 or TRBV12-4 with TRBJ2-3; no clear D gene. V was shortened by 0 bases and J by 2 bases, with 3 bases between the two germline ends. The CDR3 is made up of 13 amino acids. The CDR3: CASSLAPTDTQYF. CDR3 DNA sequence: TGTGCCAGCAGTTTAGCCCCCACAGATACGCAGTATTTT.

This clonotype has more than one count but fewer than ten. The genes are TRBV6-5 and TRBJ2-1, with TRBD1 matching 7 bases. CDR1 MNHEY and CDR2 SVGAGI come from the germline V gene. V was clipped by 2 bases and J by 4 bases; unmatched bases: 5. The CDR3 covers 15 residues. The CDR3 DNA reads TGTGCCAGCAGTTACGGTAGGGGGCTATACAATGAGCAGTTCTTC. It yields the protein CASSYGRGLYNEQFF.

This clonotype occurred many times. The chain carries TRBV2 and TRBJ2-3; D gene uncertain. The CDR3 runs to 14 residues. Between the trimmed V and J ends, which lost 8 bases and 0 bases, there was a span of 12 bases. The germline V gene has CDR1 SNHLY and CDR2 FYNNEI. The CDR3 DNA follows: TGTGCCAGCGGAAGAACATCTAGCACAGATACGCAGTATTTT. This translates into CASGRTSSTDTQYF.

Ten or more counts support this clonotype. The V and J genes are TRBV12-3 or TRBV12-4 and TRBJ1-2; maybe TRBD1 (6 bases). The CDR3 is 12 amino acids. Trimming pared 6 bases from V and 8 bases from J, leaving 13 bases between. The CDR3 DNA sequence: TGTGCCAGCAGCCTTGACAGGCTGGGCTACACCTTC. Translating gives CASSLDRLGYTF.

There are many counts of this clonotype. V gene TRBV27 combines with J gene TRBJ2-7, with a tentative D call TRBD1 (6 bases). Trimming removed 9 bases at V and 4 bases at J, with 19 bases between. The CDR3 length is 14 residues. CDR1 and CDR2 from the germline V gene are MNHEY and SMNVEV (reference sequence). CDR3 region: CASSRGIYHYEQYF. In nucleotides, the CDR3 is TGTGCCAGTTCTAGGGGGATCTACCATTACGAGCAGTACTTC.

This clonotype was picked up many times. The J gene is TRBJ2-5, the V gene TRBV4-1; D is unclear. V lost 0 bases to trimming and J lost 0 bases, with 8 bases between them. Germline V gene sequence: CDR1 MGHRA, CDR2 YSYEKL. The CDR3 length is 15 residues. In nucleotides, the CDR3 is TGCGCCAGCAGCCAAGACAGGAGCTACCAAGAGACCCAGTACTTC. Residues: CASSQDRSYQETQYF.

In this sample, this clonotype turned up many times. This chain uses TRBV20-1 with TRBJ2-1; no definite D call. The CDR3 length is 13 residues. CDR1 DFQATT and CDR2 SNEGSKA come from the germline V gene (reference sequence). Trimming removed 3 bases at V and 5 bases at J, with 11 bases between. CDR3 sequence reads: CSASAFRDNEQFF. As DNA, the CDR3 is TGCAGTGCTAGTGCGTTTCGCGACAATGAGCAGTTCTTC.

This chain uses TRBV7-9 with TRBJ1-2; 8 nucleotides line up with TRBD1. Losses at the gene ends were 5 bases for V and 5 bases for J; bases not matched to a gene: 7. Germline lookup yields CDR1 SEHNR and CDR2 FQNEAQ (reference sequence). The CDR3 sequence is 14 residues long. The CDR3 sequence: CASSPPGQGYGYTF. CDR3 sequence (DNA): TGTGCCAGCAGCCCTCCTGGACAGGGATATGGCTACACCTTC.

This clonotype was detected ten times or more. Here the CDR3 reads CATSDLEQASSYEQYF. The CDR3 DNA follows: TGTGCCACCAGTGATTTGGAGCAGGCCAGCTCCTACGAGCAGTACTTC. The rearrangement joins TRBV24-1 to TRBJ2-7, with unresolved D. Between the trimmed V and J ends, which lost 0 bases and 0 bases, there was a span of 11 bases. This CDR3 comprises 16 residues. Germline V gene sequence: CDR1 KGHDR, CDR2 SFDVKD.

This clonotype came up many times. The rearrangement uses TRBV5-1 and TRBJ1-4; D not certain. Between the trimmed V and J ends, which lost 1 base and 3 bases, there was a span of 7 bases. Germline CDR1 is SGHRS and CDR2 is YFSETQ. CDR3 size: 14 residues. This CDR3 is CASSLRGANEKLFF. CDR3 bases: TGCGCCAGCAGCTTGAGAGGAGCTAATGAAAAACTGTTTTTT.

Many counts were recorded for this clonotype. The rearrangement joins TRBV4-3 to TRBJ2-7; 8 bases align to TRBD1. Germline V CDR1 and CDR2: LGHNA, YSLEER. V dropped 3 bases and J dropped 2; count of bases not matched to a gene: 15. CDR3 size: 18 residues. As DNA, the CDR3 is TGCGCCAGCAGCCATTCTTTTTCTAGGACAGGGACCACCTACGAGCAGTACTTC. Its protein product is CASSHSFSRTGTTYEQYF.

This clonotype was counted a few times. V usage is TRBV20-1 and J usage is TRBJ1-2; D perhaps matches TRBD1 (5 bases). This CDR3 is 13 amino acids long. Germline V gene data show CDR1 as DFQATT and CDR2 as SNEGSKA (reference sequence). V lost 6 bases and J 3 bases, leaving 14 bases between the germline ends. CDR3 residues: CSATVRGYYGYTF. CDR3 DNA: TGCAGTGCAACAGTCCGGGGGTACTATGGCTACACCTTC.

This clonotype was counted between two and nine times. The chain recombines TRBV3-1 with TRBJ2-1; 11 bases line up with TRBD2. Germline CDR1 and CDR2: LGHDT and YNNKEL (reference sequence). This CDR3 comprises 16 residues. Losses at the gene ends were 7 bases for V and 4 bases for J; bases not matched to a gene: 9. The CDR3 is CASTYSGGALYNEQFF. The CDR3 bases are TGTGCCAGCACTTATAGCGGGGGGGCTTTATACAATGAGCAGTTCTTC.

In this sample, this clonotype turned up a few times. V and J are TRBV23-1 and TRBJ2-2; a possible D gene is TRBD1 (7 bases). TRBV23-1 is classed as an ORF, of uncertain function. The CDR3 totals 16 residues. With 2 bases removed from V and 5 bases from J, the gap between germline ends came to 15 bases. CDR3 loop: CASSQRRGRGTGELFF. The CDR3, as DNA: TGCGCCAGCAGTCAAAGGAGGGGGCGCGGAACCGGGGAGCTGTTTTTT.

Only a few counts were recorded for this clonotype. The chain joins TRBV2 to TRBJ2-4; D tentatively fits TRBD1 or TRBD2 (6 bases each). The CDR3 extends over 16 amino acids. Trimming shortened V by 6 bases and J by 8 bases, and 23 bases separated the two germline ends. Germline V gene sequence: CDR1 SNHLY, CDR2 FYNNEI. The CDR3 loop reads CASRTPGAGLGYIQYF. Here the CDR3 DNA reads TGTGCCAGCAGGACGCCGGGGGCGGGCCTGGGTTACATTCAGTACTTC.

This clonotype has ten or more counts. The chain uses TRBV4-1 and TRBJ2-1; TRBD2 is a possible D gene (6 bases). The germline CDR1 and CDR2 sequences are MGHRA and YSYEKL. This CDR3 has 15 residues. With 5 bases removed from V and 2 bases from J, the gap between germline ends came to 13 bases. As DNA, the CDR3 is TGCGCCAGCAGCTCGGGAAAGCGGGCCTACAATGAGCAGTTCTTC. Protein sequence: CASSSGKRAYNEQFF.

This clonotype was recorded many times. V usage is TRBV20-1 and J usage is TRBJ2-1; 11 nucleotides line up with TRBD2. Germline V gives CDR1 DFQATT, CDR2 SNEGSKA (reference sequence). V dropped 2 bases and J dropped 10; count of bases not matched to a gene: 13. The CDR3 is 16 residues long. CDR3 DNA: TGCAGTGCTAGACCTCGGGGGGCTAGCGGGGGGCAAGAGCAGTTCTTC. This codes for CSARPRGASGGQEQFF.

This clonotype has a count of ten or more. The chain links TRBV27 to TRBJ1-2; D might be TRBD1 (6 bases). V gave up 4 bases and J gave up 8 bases, with 17 bases separating them. Germline CDR1 MNHEY, CDR2 SMNVEV (reference sequence). The CDR3 spans 14 residues. The CDR3 loop is CASSSLQGSYGYTF. DNA for the CDR3: TGTGCCAGCAGTTCATTACAGGGCTCCTACGGCTACACCTTC.

This clonotype was found many times. The chain joins TRBV5-6 to TRBJ1-5; D may be TRBD1 (6 bases). Trimming shortened V by 2 bases and J by 0 bases, and 15 bases separated the two germline ends. The CDR3 length is 17 residues. The germline CDR1 and CDR2 sequences are SGHDT and YYEEEE. Here the CDR3 DNA reads TGTGCCAGCAGCTTCCGACAGGAAAAATATAGCAATCAGCCCCAGCATTTT. It specifies CASSFRQEKYSNQPQHF.

This clonotype was seen a handful of times. This chain uses TRBV12-3 or TRBV12-4 with TRBJ2-7; no firm D call. V was trimmed by 8 bases and J by 3 bases, leaving 11 bases between them. There are 12 residues in the CDR3. The CDR3 protein is CASGSTVYEQYF. CDR3 nucleotides: TGTGCCAGCGGATCAACTGTCTACGAGCAGTACTTC.